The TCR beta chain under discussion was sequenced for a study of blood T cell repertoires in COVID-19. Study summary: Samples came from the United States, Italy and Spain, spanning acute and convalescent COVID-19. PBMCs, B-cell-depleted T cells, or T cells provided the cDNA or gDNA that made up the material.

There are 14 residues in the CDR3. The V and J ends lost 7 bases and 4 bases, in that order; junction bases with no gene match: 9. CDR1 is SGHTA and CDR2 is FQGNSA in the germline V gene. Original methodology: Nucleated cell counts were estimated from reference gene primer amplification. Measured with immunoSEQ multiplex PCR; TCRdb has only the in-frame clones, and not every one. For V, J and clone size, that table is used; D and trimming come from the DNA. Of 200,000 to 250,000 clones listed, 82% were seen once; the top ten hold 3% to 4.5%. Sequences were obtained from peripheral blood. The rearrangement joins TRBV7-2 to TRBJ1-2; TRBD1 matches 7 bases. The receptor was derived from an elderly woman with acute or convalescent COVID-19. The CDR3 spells CASIEAGGLYGYTF. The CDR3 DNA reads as TGTGCCAGCATCGAGGCAGGGGGTCTCTATGGCTACACCTTC.